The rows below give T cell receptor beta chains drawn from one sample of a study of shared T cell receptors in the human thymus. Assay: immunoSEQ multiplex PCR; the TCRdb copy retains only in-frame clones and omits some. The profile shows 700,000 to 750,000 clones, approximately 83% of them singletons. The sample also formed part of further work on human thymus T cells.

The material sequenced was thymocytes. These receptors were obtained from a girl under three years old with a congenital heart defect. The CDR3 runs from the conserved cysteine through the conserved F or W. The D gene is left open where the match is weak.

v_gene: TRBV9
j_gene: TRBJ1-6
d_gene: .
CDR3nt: TGTGCCAGCAGCGGGACAGAAAATTCACCCCTCCACTTT
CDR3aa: CASSGTENSPLHF

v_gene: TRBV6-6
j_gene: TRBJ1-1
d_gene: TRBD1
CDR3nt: TGTGCCAGCAGTTCTAGAACAGGGGGGGACGCTGAAGCTTTCTTT
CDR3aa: CASSSRTGGDAEAFF

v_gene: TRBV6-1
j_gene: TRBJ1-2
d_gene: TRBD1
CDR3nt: TGTGCCAGCCGCGACAGGGGCCTCGAGGGAGGCTACACCTTC
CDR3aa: CASRDRGLEGGYTF

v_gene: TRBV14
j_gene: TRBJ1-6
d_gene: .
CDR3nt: TGTGCCAGCAGCCAAGGTGAAGTCAGCGCTAATTCACCCCTCCACTTT
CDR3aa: CASSQGEVSANSPLHF

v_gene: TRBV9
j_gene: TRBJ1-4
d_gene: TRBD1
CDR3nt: TGTGCCAGCAGCGGAAGGTGGGGACAGGGCCCTGAAAAACTGTTTTTT
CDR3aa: CASSGRWGQGPEKLFF

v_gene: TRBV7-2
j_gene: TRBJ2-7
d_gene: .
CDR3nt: TGTGCCAGCAGCTTAGGGGGGCAGGAAAGCTCCTACGAGCAGTACTTC
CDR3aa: CASSLGGQESSYEQYF

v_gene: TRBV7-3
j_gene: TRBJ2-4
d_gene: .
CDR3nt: TGTGCCAGCAGCCCGAAGGCCCTAGTCCTAGCCAAAAACATTCAGTACTTC
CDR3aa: CASSPKALVLAKNIQYF

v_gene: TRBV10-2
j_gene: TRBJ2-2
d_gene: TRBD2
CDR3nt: TGCGCCAGCAGTGACCAGCCGCTAGTCCTAGCGGGGCCTTTTGGGCTGAACACCGGGGAGCTGTTTTTT
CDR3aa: CASSDQPLVLAGPFGLNTGELFF

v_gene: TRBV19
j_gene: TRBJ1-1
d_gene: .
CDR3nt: TGTGCCAGTAGTATAGGGGGCAGGGGCCCTGAAGCTTTCTTT
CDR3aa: CASSIGGRGPEAFF

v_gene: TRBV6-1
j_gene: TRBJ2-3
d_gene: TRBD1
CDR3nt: TGTGCCAGCAGTGGGACAGGGGGTCGAAAAGAAAGCACAGATACGCAGTATTTT
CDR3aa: CASSGTGGRKESTDTQYF

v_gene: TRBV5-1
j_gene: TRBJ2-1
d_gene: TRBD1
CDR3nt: TGCGCCAGCAGTTGGGACAGCTACAATGAGCAGTTCTTC
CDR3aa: CASSWDSYNEQFF

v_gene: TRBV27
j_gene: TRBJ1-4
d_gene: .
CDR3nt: TGTGCCAGCGTAAGGGGTCGGAGTGAAAAACTGTTTTTT
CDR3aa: CASVRGRSEKLFF